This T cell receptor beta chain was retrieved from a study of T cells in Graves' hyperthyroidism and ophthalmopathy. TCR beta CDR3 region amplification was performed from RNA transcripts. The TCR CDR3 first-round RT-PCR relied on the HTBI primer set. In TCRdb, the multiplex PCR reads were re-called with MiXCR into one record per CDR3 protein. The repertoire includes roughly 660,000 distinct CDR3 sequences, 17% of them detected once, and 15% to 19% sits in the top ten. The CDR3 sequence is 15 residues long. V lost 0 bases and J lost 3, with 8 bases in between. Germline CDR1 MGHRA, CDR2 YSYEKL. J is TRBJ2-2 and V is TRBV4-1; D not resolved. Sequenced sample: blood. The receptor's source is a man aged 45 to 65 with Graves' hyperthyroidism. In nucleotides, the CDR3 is TGCGCCAGCAGCCAAGATGAGAGCGACACCGGGGAGCTGTTTTTT. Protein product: CASSQDESDTGELFF.